A single sample gave rise to the 29 T cell receptor beta chains below, sequenced in a study of T cells in Graves' hyperthyroidism and ophthalmopathy. It was RNA transcripts that yielded the amplified TCR beta CDR3 regions. The primer set for the first-round RT-PCR of the TCR CDR3 was HTBI. MiXCR was run by TCRdb on the multiplex PCR reads, yielding one entry per CDR3 protein. The data show 650,000 to 750,000 distinct CDR3 sequences, 11% to 15% seen once. Sequences were obtained from blood. Receptors originate from a woman aged 18-30 years with Graves' hyperthyroidism.

This clonotype came up many times. The CDR3 DNA is TGTGCCAGCAGCTTAGAGCTCGGACTAGCAAAAGGGGATACGCAGTATTTT. Translation: CASSLELGLAKGDTQYF. The rearrangement joins TRBV7-8 to TRBJ2-3, with 8 nucleotides matching TRBD2. The germline CDR1 and CDR2 sequences are SGHVS and FQNEAQ. The CDR3 spans 17 residues. With V trimmed by 1 base and J by 6 bases, 12 bases remained unmatched.

This clonotype occurred a few times. A read error is possible here, since a much larger clone lies one base away. This rearrangement joins TRBV3-1 to TRBJ2-5; D not certain. Germline CDR1 reads LGHDT; CDR2 reads YNNKEL (reference sequence). The CDR3 is 14 residues long. CDR3 sequence reads: CAGSQRTVQETQYF. The CDR3 coding sequence is TGTGCCGGCAGCCAGAGGACGGTACAAGAGACCCAGTACTTC.

This chain uses TRBV28 with TRBJ2-5; TRBD2 matches at 10 bases. The CDR3 extends over 15 amino acids. Germline V CDR1 and CDR2: MDHEN, SYDVKM. The V and J ends lost 3 bases and 3 bases, in that order; junction bases with no gene match: 4. The CDR3 region has the DNA TGTGCCAGCAGTTTCCCTAGCGGGGGTAAAGAGACCCAGTACTTC. Amino acid sequence: CASSFPSGGKETQYF.

The rearrangement uses TRBV2 and TRBJ2-7; 7 bases map to TRBD1. CDR3 length equals 14 residues. J was trimmed by 6 bases and V by 8 bases; bases with no gene match: 13. The germline CDR1 and CDR2 sequences are SNHLY and FYNNEI. The CDR3 DNA reads TGTGCCAGCTCCCGGGACAGAACCCGTGGCGAGCAGTACTTC. This encodes CASSRDRTRGEQYF.

This clonotype appeared a few times. The J gene is TRBJ1-3, the V gene TRBV6-6, with a weak D call TRBD1 (5 bases). The CDR3 is made up of 15 amino acids. The V end lost 0 bases, the J end lost 4 bases, and 10 bases lay between the germline ends. CDR1 and CDR2 from the germline V gene are MNHNY and SVGAGI (reference sequence). The CDR3: CASSYSGGVGNTIYF. CDR3 coding DNA: TGTGCCAGCAGTTACTCGGGGGGGGTGGGAAACACCATATATTTT.

The chain carries TRBV24-1 and TRBJ2-2; D is possibly TRBD1 (6 bases). Trimming cost V 4 bases and J 3 bases, with 8 bases left between them. This CDR3 region has 14 residues. The germline gives CDR1 KGHDR, CDR2 SFDVKD. The CDR3 loop reads CATSEYRDTGELFF. The CDR3 nucleotides read TGTGCCACCAGTGAGTACAGGGACACCGGGGAGCTGTTTTTT.

This clonotype was detected ten times or more. V gene TRBV7-8 combines with J gene TRBJ1-5; D remains unclear. CDR3 size: 12 residues. The V gene's germline CDR1 is SGHVS and CDR2 FQNEAQ. V was trimmed by 5 bases and J by 6 bases, leaving 8 bases between them. CDR3 sequence (DNA): TGTGCCAGCAGCGACGGAGGTCAGCCCCAGCATTTT. Protein sequence: CASSDGGQPQHF.

This clonotype appeared a few times. The chain couples TRBV4-3 to TRBJ1-5; weak D call: TRBD1 (6 bases). The CDR3 has 15 residues. V was trimmed by 4 bases and J by 4 bases, leaving 14 bases between them. Germline CDR1 and CDR2: LGHNA and YSLEER. CDR3 loop: CASSPEGQGNQPQHF. The CDR3 DNA reads TGCGCCAGCAGCCCCGAAGGGCAGGGGAATCAGCCCCAGCATTTT.

This clonotype has a count of ten or more. The V gene is TRBV11-2, the J gene TRBJ1-5, with 7 bases aligning to TRBD1. Germline CDR1 is SGHAT and CDR2 is FQNNGV. CDR3 size: 18 residues. Trimming at V came to 1 base and at J to 0 bases, leaving 9 bases not matched to a gene. This chain's CDR3 is CASSLGKVGQLSNQPQHF. The CDR3 DNA follows: TGTGCCAGCAGCTTAGGTAAAGTGGGACAGCTTAGCAATCAGCCCCAGCATTTT.

The genes are TRBV27 and TRBJ1-6; D not resolved. The CDR3 consists of 13 residues. V was clipped by 3 bases and J by 8 bases, with 8 bases between them. Germline V gene lookup returns CDR1 MNHEY and CDR2 SMNVEV (reference sequence). The CDR3 loop is CASSFGSYSPLHF. The CDR3, as DNA: TGTGCCAGCAGTTTTGGGTCCTATTCACCCCTCCACTTT.

In this sample, this clonotype turned up many times. J is TRBJ2-1 and V is TRBV4-1, with 8 nucleotides matching TRBD2. V was pared by 3 bases and J by 5 bases, with 9 bases of the junction left unmatched. CDR3 length: 16 residues. Germline CDR1 MGHRA, CDR2 YSYEKL. CDR3 in amino acids: CASSQLGLAAHNEQFF. In nucleotides, the CDR3 is TGCGCCAGCAGCCAGTTAGGACTAGCCGCTCACAATGAGCAGTTCTTC.

Ten or more counts support this clonotype. The chain is built from TRBV12-3 or TRBV12-4 and TRBJ1-2; D is unresolved. Deletions cut 5 bases from V and 5 bases from J, with 9 bases between. This CDR3 is 12 amino acids long. The CDR3: CASSPDVYGYTF. The CDR3 DNA sequence: TGTGCCAGCAGTCCGGACGTTTATGGCTACACCTTC.

In its sample, this clonotype was seen a few times. The DNA for the CDR3 is TGTGCCACCAGTGACGGGGGACTAGCAGTTAACACCGGGGAGCTGTTTTTT. It yields the protein CATSDGGLAVNTGELFF. The V gene is TRBV24-1, the J gene TRBJ2-2, with TRBD2 matching 9 bases. Germline CDR1 and CDR2: KGHDR and SFDVKD. Losses at the gene ends were 4 bases for V and 2 bases for J; bases not matched to a gene: 7. The CDR3 has 17 amino acids.

The chain is built from TRBV18 and TRBJ1-5; tentatively, D is TRBD1 (6 bases). CDR1 and CDR2 (germline): KGHSH, LQKENI. The CDR3 length is 15 residues. V lost 3 bases and J lost 5, with 14 bases in between. In DNA form, the CDR3 reads TGTGCCAGCTCACCTCTACAGGGTACGGATCAGCCCCAGCATTTT. Its translation is CASSPLQGTDQPQHF.

A note on this clonotype: This may be a read error: a much more frequent sequence differs by one nucleotide. V is TRBV27 and J is TRBJ1-2, with a weak D call TRBD1 (6 bases). CDR1 is MNHEY and CDR2 is SMNVEV in the germline V gene (reference sequence). Trimming cost V 6 bases and J 2 bases, with 10 bases left between them. The CDR3 has 13 amino acids. As DNA, the CDR3 is TGTGCCAGCAGGAAGGGGGGGAACTATGGCTACACCTTC. Residues: CASRKGGNYGYTF.

This clonotype appeared many times. The rearrangement uses TRBV7-9 and TRBJ2-7; D might be TRBD1 (6 bases). The CDR3 is made up of 17 amino acids. Trimming stripped 2 bases from V and 1 base from J, with 18 bases between. Germline loops: CDR1 SEHNR, CDR2 FQNEAQ (reference sequence). The CDR3 nucleotides are TGTGCCAGCAGCTTACCTGTCGGACAGAGCTATTCCTACGAGCAGTACTTC. It is translated as CASSLPVGQSYSYEQYF.

This clonotype was observed a handful of times. The V and J genes are TRBV3-1 and TRBJ2-5; tentative D call: TRBD1 (6 bases). Trimming took 0 bases from V and 1 from J, leaving 9 bases between them. The germline gives CDR1 LGHDT, CDR2 YNNKEL (reference sequence). The CDR3 is 15 amino acids. In DNA form, the CDR3 reads TGTGCCAGCAGCCAAGATTTGACAGGCCAAGAGACCCAGTACTTC. Its protein product is CASSQDLTGQETQYF.

The rearrangement joins TRBV11-2 to TRBJ2-7, with TRBD1 matching over 7 bases. Losses at the gene ends were 10 bases for V and 2 bases for J; bases not matched to a gene: 5. CDR1 is SGHAT and CDR2 is FQNNGV in the germline V gene. The CDR3 is made up of 12 amino acids. In DNA form, the CDR3 reads TGTGCCACCAGACAGGGTACCTACGAGCAGTACTTC. This codes for CATRQGTYEQYF.

There are a few counts of this clonotype. This chain links TRBV11-2 with TRBJ2-1; 7 bases are shared with TRBD2. CDR1 and CDR2 from the germline V gene are SGHAT and FQNNGV. V shed 5 bases and J 9 bases; nucleotides not matched to a gene: 10. The CDR3 sequence is 14 residues long. CDR3 sequence reads: CASSAGGGYVEQFF. In nucleotides, the CDR3 is TGTGCCAGCAGCGCTGGGGGGGGTTACGTTGAGCAGTTCTTC.

This clonotype showed up just a few times. The chain employs TRBV6-1 and TRBJ2-1; 8 nucleotides align to TRBD1. Germline V gene data show CDR1 as MNHNS and CDR2 as SASEGT. CDR3 length equals 15 residues. Trimming removed 5 bases from V and 8 bases from J; junction bases left unmatched: 11. CDR3 coding DNA: TGTGCCAGCAGTTTATCGCCGGACAGGGACGATGAGCAGTTCTTC. Protein sequence: CASSLSPDRDDEQFF.

The chain carries TRBV20-1 and TRBJ1-5; D unresolved. V lost 4 bases and J lost 0, with 10 bases in between. CDR1 and CDR2 (germline): DFQATT, SNEGSKA (reference sequence). The CDR3 totals 14 residues. The CDR3 bases are TGCAGTGCTACGGACGTGAATAGCAATCAGCCCCAGCATTTT. Translated, it gives CSATDVNSNQPQHF.

The sample holds many counts of this clonotype. This sequence joins TRBV30 and TRBJ2-7; 9 bases fit TRBD1. Unmatched junction bases numbered 3, after V lost 0 bases and J lost 3 bases. Germline V gene sequence: CDR1 GTSNPN, CDR2 SVGIG (reference sequence). CDR3 size: 14 residues. This chain's CDR3 is CAWSVQGADYEQYF. The CDR3 DNA is TGTGCCTGGAGTGTACAGGGGGCCGACTACGAGCAGTACTTC. Using reference TRBV30 and TRBJ2-7 for the parts outside the CDR3, the full variable domain is SQTIHQWPATLVQPVGSPLSLECTVEGTSNPNLYWYRQAAGRGLQLLFYSVGIGQISSEVPQNLSASRPQDRQFILSSKKLLLSDSGFYLCAWSVQGADYEQYFGPGTRLTVT.

The chain recombines TRBV7-9 with TRBJ1-2; TRBD1 might be the D (6 bases). The CDR3 has 13 amino acids. Germline values: CDR1 SEHNR, CDR2 FQNEAQ (reference sequence). Trimming stripped 4 bases from V and 8 bases from J, with 14 bases between. Here the CDR3 reads CASSSDVGAGYTF. The CDR3 nucleotides read TGTGCCAGCAGCTCAGATGTGGGGGCGGGCTACACCTTC.

This sequence joins TRBV6-1 and TRBJ1-6, with no clear D. The CDR3 has 9 amino acids. V was cut by 9 bases and J by 9 bases, with 3 bases left in between. Per the germline V gene, CDR1 is MNHNS and CDR2 is SASEGT. This chain's CDR3 is CASGSPLHF. CDR3 in DNA: TGTGCCAGTGGTTCACCCCTCCACTTT.

This chain links TRBV19 with TRBJ2-1; 11 bases are a match to TRBD2. The CDR3 is 20 residues long. Unmatched junction bases numbered 14, after V lost 2 bases and J lost 2 bases. Germline assignment: CDR1 LNHDA and CDR2 SQIVND (reference sequence). The CDR3 nucleotides are TGTGCCAGTAGTATATATACTGGGACTAGCGGAGGAGTACCCTACAATGAGCAGTTCTTC. This codes for CASSIYTGTSGGVPYNEQFF.

This clonotype was counted ten times or more. The chain employs TRBV5-6 and TRBJ2-1; TRBD2 aligns across 13 bases. Losses at the gene ends were 3 bases for V and 6 bases for J; bases not matched to a gene: 3. CDR3 length: 15 residues. The germline V gene has CDR1 SGHDT and CDR2 YYEEEE. The CDR3 bases are TGTGCCAGCAGCTCCAGACTAGCGGGAGGCAATGAGCAGTTCTTC. It encodes CASSSRLAGGNEQFF.

The sample holds many counts of this clonotype. The rearrangement links TRBV3-1 to TRBJ1-5; D remains unclear. V lost 4 bases and J 5 bases, leaving 12 bases between the germline ends. Germline lookup yields CDR1 LGHDT and CDR2 YNNKEL (reference sequence). This CDR3 has 14 residues. The CDR3 reads CASSLRMGHQPQHF. In DNA form, the CDR3 reads TGTGCCAGCAGCCTAAGGATGGGTCATCAGCCCCAGCATTTT. Looking up the rest from reference TRBV3-1 and TRBJ1-5 gives the full variable domain: DTAVSQTPKYLVTQMGNDKSIKCEQNLGHDTMYWYKQDSKKFLKIMFSYNNKELIINETVPNRFSPKSPDKAHLNLHINSLELGDSAVYFCASSLRMGHQPQHFGDGTRLSIL.

This clonotype came up many times. The chain combines TRBV12-3 or TRBV12-4 with TRBJ2-5; TRBD2 agrees at 14 bases. The CDR3 is 16 amino acids. J lost 1 base, V lost 6 bases, and 4 bases had no gene match. Here the CDR3 DNA reads TGTGCCAGCAGACCAGGACTAGCGGGAGGCCAAGAGACCCAGTACTTC. Translating gives CASRPGLAGGQETQYF.

This clonotype has a count of ten or more. The V and J genes are TRBV9 and TRBJ2-1, with 9 bases matching TRBD2. Trimming at V came to 3 bases and at J to 4 bases, leaving 5 bases not matched to a gene. In germline, CDR1 is SGDLS, CDR2 YYNGEE. This CDR3 has 15 residues. The CDR3 sequence: CASSAGLASYNEQFF. CDR3 nucleotides: TGTGCCAGCAGCGCGGGACTAGCAAGTTACAATGAGCAGTTCTTC.